This TCR beta chain was captured by sequencing in a study of graft-versus-host responses after intestinal transplantation. As for the study in general: All recipients got anti-thymocyte globulin induction, then tacrolimus and steroids for approximately 3 years.

Assay: immunoSEQ multiplex PCR; the TCRdb copy retains only in-frame clones and omits some. The sample records nearly 45,000 clones, roughly 90% being singletons. Germline CDR1 reads LNHNV; CDR2 reads YYDKDF (reference sequence). V trimming: 0 bases; J trimming: 3 bases; junction bases outside the gene matches: 2. CDR3 length: 14 residues. The chain couples TRBV15 to TRBJ2-7, with 7 bases that match TRBD1. Source: PBMCs, taken 524 days after transplant. The receptor's source is a human patient who received an intestinal transplant, so some T cells may come from the graft donor. In nucleotides, the CDR3 is TGTGCCACCAGCAGAGATCGGACAGGCTACGAGCAGTACTTC. This encodes CATSRDRTGYEQYF.